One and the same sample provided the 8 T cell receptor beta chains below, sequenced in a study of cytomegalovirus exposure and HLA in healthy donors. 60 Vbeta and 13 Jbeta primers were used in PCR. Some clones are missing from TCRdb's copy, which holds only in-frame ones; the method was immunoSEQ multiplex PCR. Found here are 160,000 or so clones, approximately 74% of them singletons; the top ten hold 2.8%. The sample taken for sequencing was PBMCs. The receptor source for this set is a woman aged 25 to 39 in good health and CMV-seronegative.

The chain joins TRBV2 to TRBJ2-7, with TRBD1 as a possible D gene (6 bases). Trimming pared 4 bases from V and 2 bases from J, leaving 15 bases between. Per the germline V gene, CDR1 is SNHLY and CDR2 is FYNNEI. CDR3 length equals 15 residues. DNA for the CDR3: TGTGCCAGCAGTGTTCCGGACAGTGCAGCCTACGAGCAGTACTTC. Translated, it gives CASSVPDSAAYEQYF.

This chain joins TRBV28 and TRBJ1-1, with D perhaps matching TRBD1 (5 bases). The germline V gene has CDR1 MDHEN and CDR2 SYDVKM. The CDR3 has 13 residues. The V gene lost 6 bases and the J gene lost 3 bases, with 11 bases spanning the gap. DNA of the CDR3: TGTGCCAGCAGACTGACAGCCTACACTGAAGCTTTCTTT. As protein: CASRLTAYTEAFF.

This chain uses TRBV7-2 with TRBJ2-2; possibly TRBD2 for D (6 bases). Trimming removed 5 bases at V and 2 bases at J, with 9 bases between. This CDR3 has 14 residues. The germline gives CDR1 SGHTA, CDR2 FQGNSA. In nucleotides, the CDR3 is TGTGCCAGCAGCCTTAGCGGAAACACCGGGGAGCTGTTTTTT. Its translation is CASSLSGNTGELFF.

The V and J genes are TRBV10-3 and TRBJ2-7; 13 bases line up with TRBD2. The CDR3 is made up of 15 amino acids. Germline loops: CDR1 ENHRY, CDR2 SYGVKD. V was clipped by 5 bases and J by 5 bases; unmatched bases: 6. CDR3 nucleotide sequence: TGTGCCATCAGTAATGGACTAGCGGGAGAAGACGAGCAGTACTTC. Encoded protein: CAISNGLAGEDEQYF.

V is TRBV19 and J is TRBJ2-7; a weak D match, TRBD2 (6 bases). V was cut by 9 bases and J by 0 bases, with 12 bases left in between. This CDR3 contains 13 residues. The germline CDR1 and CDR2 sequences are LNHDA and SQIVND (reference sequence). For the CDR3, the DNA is TGTGCCAGCGGGGACTTATACTCCTACGAGCAGTACTTC. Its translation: CASGDLYSYEQYF.

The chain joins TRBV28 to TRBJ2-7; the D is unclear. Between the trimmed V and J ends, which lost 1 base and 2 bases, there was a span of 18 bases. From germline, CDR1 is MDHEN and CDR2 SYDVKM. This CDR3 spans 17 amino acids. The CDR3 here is CASSLSPGLPPTYEQYF. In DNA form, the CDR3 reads TGTGCCAGCAGTTTATCCCCAGGTTTGCCGCCTACCTACGAGCAGTACTTC. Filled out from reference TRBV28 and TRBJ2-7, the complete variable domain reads DVKVTQSSRYLVKRTGEKVFLECVQDMDHENMFWYRQDPGLGLRLIYFSYDVKMKEKGDIPEGYSVSREKKERFSLILESASTNQTSMYLCASSLSPGLPPTYEQYFGPGTRLTVT.

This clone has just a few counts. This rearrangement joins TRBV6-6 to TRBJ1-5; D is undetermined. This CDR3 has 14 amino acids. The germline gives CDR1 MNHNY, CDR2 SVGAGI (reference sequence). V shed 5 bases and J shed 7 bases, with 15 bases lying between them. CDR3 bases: TGTGCCAGCAGTAACGCCTGGGAGGCACAGCCCCAGCATTTT. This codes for CASSNAWEAQPQHF.

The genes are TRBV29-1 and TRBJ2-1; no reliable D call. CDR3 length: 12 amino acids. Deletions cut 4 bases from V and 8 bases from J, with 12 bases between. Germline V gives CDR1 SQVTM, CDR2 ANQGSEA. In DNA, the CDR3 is TGCAGCGTTGGGCTAGTAACTTATGAGCAGTTCTTC. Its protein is CSVGLVTYEQFF.